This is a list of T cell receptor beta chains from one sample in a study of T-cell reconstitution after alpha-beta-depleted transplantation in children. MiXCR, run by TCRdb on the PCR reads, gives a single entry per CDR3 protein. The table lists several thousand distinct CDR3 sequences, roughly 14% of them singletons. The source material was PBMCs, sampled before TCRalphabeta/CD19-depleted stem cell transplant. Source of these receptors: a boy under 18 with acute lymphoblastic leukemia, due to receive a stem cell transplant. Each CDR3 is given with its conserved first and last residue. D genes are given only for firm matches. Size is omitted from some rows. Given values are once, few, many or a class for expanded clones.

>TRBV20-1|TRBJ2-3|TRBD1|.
TGCAGCGCACCTGACAGGGGGCGAAGCACAGATACGCTGTATTTT
CSAPDRGRSTDTLYF
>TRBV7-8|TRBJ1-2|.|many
TGTGCCAGCAGCTTAAGTATCGGAGCGGGGGAAGGCTACACCTTC
CASSLSIGAGEGYTF
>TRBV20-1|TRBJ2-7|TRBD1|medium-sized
TGCAGTGCTAGAGACCTCGACCCCGACAGGGACGAGCAGTACTTC
CSARDLDPDRDEQYF
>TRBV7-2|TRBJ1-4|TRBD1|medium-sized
TGTGCCAGCAGCTTAGAGGACAGGGTATATGCTGAAAAACTGTTTTTT
CASSLEDRVYAEKLFF
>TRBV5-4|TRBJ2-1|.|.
TGTGCCAGCAGCTTCGGGCTCCTCTGCAATGAGCAGTTCTTC
CASSFGLLCNEQFF
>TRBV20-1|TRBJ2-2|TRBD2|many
TGCAGTGCTGCCGCGGGGGGGAAACCGAACACCGGGGAGCTGTTTTTT
CSAAAGGKPNTGELFF
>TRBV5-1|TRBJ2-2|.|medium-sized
TGCGCCAGCAGCTGGGACAAGAACACCGGGGAGCTGTTTTTT
CASSWDKNTGELFF
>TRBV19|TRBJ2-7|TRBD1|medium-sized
TGTGCCAGTAGCTTACAGGGGTACGAGCAGTACTTC
CASSLQGYEQYF
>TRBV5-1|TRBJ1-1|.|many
TGCGCCAGCAGCTTGTATCAGGGAACGACTGAAGCTTTCTTT
CASSLYQGTTEAFF
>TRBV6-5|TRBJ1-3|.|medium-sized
TGTGCCAGCAGTTATGTACCGGGACACCCCAGCTCTGGAAACACCATATATTTT
CASSYVPGHPSSGNTIYF
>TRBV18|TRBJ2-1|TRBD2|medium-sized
TGTGCCAGCTCACAAGAGCGGGAGGGGTACAATGAGCAGTTCTTC
CASSQEREGYNEQFF
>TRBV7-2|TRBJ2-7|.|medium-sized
TGTGCCAGCAGCTTAGGGACAGCCGATTCCTACGAGCAGTACTTC
CASSLGTADSYEQYF
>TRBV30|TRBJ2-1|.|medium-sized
TGTGCCTGGAGCCCCAGCGGACATGAGCAGTTCTTC
CAWSPSGHEQFF
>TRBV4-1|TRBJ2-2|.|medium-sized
TGCGCCAGCAGCCAAGCCCCCGGCGGGCGCACCGGGGAGCTGTTTTTT
CASSQAPGGRTGELFF
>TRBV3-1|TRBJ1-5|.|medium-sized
TGTGCCAGCAGCCGTGGACAGCCCAATCAGCCCCAGCATTTT
CASSRGQPNQPQHF
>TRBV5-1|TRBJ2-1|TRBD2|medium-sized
TGCGCCAGCAGCCTAACAGGTACTAGCGGGAGTAATGAGCAGTTCTTC
CASSLTGTSGSNEQFF
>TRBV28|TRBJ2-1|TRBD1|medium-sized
TGTGCCAGCAGTTTCTCCGGGACAGGGTCATACAATGAGCAGTTCTTC
CASSFSGTGSYNEQFF
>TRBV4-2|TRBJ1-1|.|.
TGTGCCATCAGCCGCACACTAAATGAAGCTTTCTTT
CAISRTLNEAFF
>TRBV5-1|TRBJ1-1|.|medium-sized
TGCGCCAGCAGTCAACGGACGGGGAGGAACACTGAAGCTTTCTTT
CASSQRTGRNTEAFF
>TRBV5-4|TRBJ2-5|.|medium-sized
TGTGCCAGCAGCCCAACCCGAGGCCCCGTCTCTTCGGAGACCCAGTACTTC
CASSPTRGPVSSETQYF
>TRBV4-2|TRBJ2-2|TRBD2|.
TGTGCCAGCAGCCAAGATAGCGCTAGCGGGAGGGCCAGGAACACCGGGGAGCTGTTTTTT
CASSQDSASGRARNTGELFF
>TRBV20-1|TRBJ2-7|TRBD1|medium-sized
TGCAGTGCTAGAGGACAGGGATACCACGAGCAGTACTTC
CSARGQGYHEQYF
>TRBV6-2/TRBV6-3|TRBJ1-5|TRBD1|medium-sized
TGTGCCAGCAGTTACTCACCCCAGGACAGGGGTAGCAATCAGCCCCAGCATTTT
CASSYSPQDRGSNQPQHF
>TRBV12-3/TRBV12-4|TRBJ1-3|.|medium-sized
TGTGCCAGCAGTTTCCCGGGGGCGAGCGCTGGAAACACCATATATTTT
CASSFPGASAGNTIYF
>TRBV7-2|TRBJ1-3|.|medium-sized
TGTGCCAGCAGCCTAGCCATAAACTCTGGAAACGCCATATATTTT
CASSLAINSGNAIYF
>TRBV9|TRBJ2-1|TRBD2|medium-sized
TGTGCCAGCAGCGGTGTAGCGGGAGGGACCTACAATGAGCAGTTCTTC
CASSGVAGGTYNEQFF
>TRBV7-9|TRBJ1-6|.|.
TGTGCCAGCAGCCAAAGACGGGGCTCCTGGGTGGATTCACCCCTCCACTTT
CASSQRRGSWVDSPLHF
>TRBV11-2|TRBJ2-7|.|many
TGTGCCAGCAGCCGCCCGGTCTCCTACGAGCAGTACTTC
CASSRPVSYEQYF
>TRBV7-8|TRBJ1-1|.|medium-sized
TGTGCCAGCAGCTTAGCGATGGGGAGGGTTAGTGAAGCTTTCTTT
CASSLAMGRVSEAFF
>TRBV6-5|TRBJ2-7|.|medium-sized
TGTGCCAGCAGACCATCTAGGGGACCCTACGAGCAGTACTTC
CASRPSRGPYEQYF
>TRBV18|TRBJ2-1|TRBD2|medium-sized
TGTGCCAGCTCACGGTCTAGCGGGAGCCGTTACAATGAGCAGTTCTTC
CASSRSSGSRYNEQFF
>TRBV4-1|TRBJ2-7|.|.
TGCGCCAGCAGCCAAGATTGGACAGCCGGGACCTACGAGCAGTACTTC
CASSQDWTAGTYEQYF
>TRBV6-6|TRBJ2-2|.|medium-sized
TGTGCCAGCAGTTACATGAACACCGGGGAGCTGTTTTTT
CASSYMNTGELFF
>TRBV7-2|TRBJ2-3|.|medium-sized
TGTGCCAGCAGCCCCTCCGGGGCTAGCACAGATACGCAGTATTTT
CASSPSGASTDTQYF
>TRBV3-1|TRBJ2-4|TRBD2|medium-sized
TGTGCCAGCAGCCCGGGGGGGCCCCCCAAAAACATTCAGTACTTC
CASSPGGPPKNIQYF
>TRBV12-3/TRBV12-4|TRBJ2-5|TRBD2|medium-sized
TGTGCCAGCAGTTTGATTGGCGGGAGGGAGACCCAGTACTTC
CASSLIGGRETQYF
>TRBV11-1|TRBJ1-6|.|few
TGTGCCAGCAGCTTGATTACGGGAGTGGGATCACCCCTCCACTTT
CASSLITGVGSPLHF
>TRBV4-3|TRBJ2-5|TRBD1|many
TGCGCCAGCAGCCGCGGGACAGGCGTCCAAGAGACCCAGTACTTC
CASSRGTGVQETQYF
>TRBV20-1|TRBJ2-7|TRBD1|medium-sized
TGCAGTGCTGCCCCGGACAGGGTAAGCTACGAGCAGTACTTC
CSAAPDRVSYEQYF
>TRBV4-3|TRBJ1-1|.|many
TGCGCCAGCAGCCATTCACAGCTCATGAACACTGAAGCTTTCTTT
CASSHSQLMNTEAFF
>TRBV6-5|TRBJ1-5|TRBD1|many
TGTGCCAGCAGCTCCGGAGGGACAGGTAATCAGCCCCAGCATTTT
CASSSGGTGNQPQHF
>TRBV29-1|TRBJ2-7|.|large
TGCAGCGTTGAATCCCTGGTCCGGGGTTTAACCTACGAGCAGTACTTC
CSVESLVRGLTYEQYF
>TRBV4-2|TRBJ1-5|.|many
TGTGCCAGCAGCGGGGGGGCAGGTAGCAATCAGCCCCAGCATTTT
CASSGGAGSNQPQHF
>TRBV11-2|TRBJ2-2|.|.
TGTGCCAGCAGCCCGACTAGGTCCGGGGAGCTGTTTTTT
CASSPTRSGELFF
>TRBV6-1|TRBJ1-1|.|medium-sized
TGTGCCAGCAGTAAACAGGGCGTCACTGAAGCTTTCTTT
CASSKQGVTEAFF
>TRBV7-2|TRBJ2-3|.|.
TGTGCCAGCAGCTTAGTATCGACAGATACGCAGTATTTT
CASSLVSTDTQYF
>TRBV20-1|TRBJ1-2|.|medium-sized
TGCAGTGCTAGACGGGGGTTTGATGGCTACACCTTC
CSARRGFDGYTF
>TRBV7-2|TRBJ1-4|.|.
TGTGCCAGCAGCCGGGCCCTAGACAGTTGGAAACTGTTTTTT
CASSRALDSWKLFF
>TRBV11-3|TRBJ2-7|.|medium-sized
TGTGCCAGCAGCTTAGTCGAGGGCTCTCTCTCTTGGAACTACGAGCAGTACTTC
CASSLVEGSLSWNYEQYF
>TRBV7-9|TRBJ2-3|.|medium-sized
TGTGCCAGCAGCTTAATCAGGTCCGGCAGCCGGGTAGATACGCAGTATTTT
CASSLIRSGSRVDTQYF